This TCR beta chain is drawn from a study of T-cell reconstitution after alpha-beta-depleted transplantation in children (dated by TCRdb to between 2015 and 2016). General notes on the study: The study quantitatively tracked T-cell immune reconstitution after TCRalphabeta/CD19-depleted allogeneic hematopoietic cell transplantation in children using TCR repertoire profiling. What the authors observed across the whole study: Apparently early alphabetaT-cell count recovery about two months after transplant reportedly relied on only several hundred rapidly expanded clones derived from non-depleted graft cells. In some patients, the high TCRbeta diversity seen at day 60 was put down to recipient T cells and intrathymic progenitors that had survived conditioning. Over subsequent months, a decline in hyperexpanded clone frequencies was noted, and after one year, T-cell counts and TCRbeta diversity were mostly ascribed to newly produced T cells.

The intended sense of this specimen's time point label: day 60 (about 2 months) after transplantation. The treatment or condition label of this sample denotes: allogeneic hematopoietic cell transplantation with graft depleted of TCRalphabeta T cells and CD19 B cells. Transplant recipients were children who received TCRalphabeta/CD19-depleted allogeneic hematopoietic cell grafts. At the junction V is shortened by 9 bases and J by 5 bases; bases outside the gene matches: 6. CDR1 and CDR2 (WNHNN, SYGVQD) derive from the germline V gene (reference sequence). The CDR3 runs 13 amino acids, cysteine and phenylalanine included. Just CDR3 DNA is preserved here, 39 bases in frame from base 1. Libraries were made using PCR. The sequencer was an Illumina HiSeq 2500. TCR library preparation used molecular barcoding, with unique molecular identifiers applied to normalize quantification of the TCRbeta repertoire. TCRdb trimmed public reads at Q25 via fastp, called clones via MiXCR and kept in-frame beta chains. A single entry per CDR3 protein holds the most common genes and DNA from its merged rows. Here the sample has about 97,000 distinct CDR3 sequences; approximately 6% occur a single time. Clones ranked in the top ten supply 6.1% of the sample.

This clonotype was seen at least ten times. No cognate antigen has been identified for it. One base away there is no much larger clone; base qualities are not given. The chain uses TRBV10-1 and TRBJ2-3, with 9 bases aligning to TRBD2. This sequence was found in a female patient between 2 and 15 years old who had a stem cell transplant for Fanconi anemia, so the T cells may come from the graft donor. Sequencing used PBMCs, mostly from graft donor cells, obtained 60 days after TCRalphabeta/CD19-depleted stem cell transplant. In nucleotides, the sequence is TGCGCCAGAGTGAGAGCGGGAGGAGATACGCAGTATTTT. This yields the protein CARVRAGGDTQYF.